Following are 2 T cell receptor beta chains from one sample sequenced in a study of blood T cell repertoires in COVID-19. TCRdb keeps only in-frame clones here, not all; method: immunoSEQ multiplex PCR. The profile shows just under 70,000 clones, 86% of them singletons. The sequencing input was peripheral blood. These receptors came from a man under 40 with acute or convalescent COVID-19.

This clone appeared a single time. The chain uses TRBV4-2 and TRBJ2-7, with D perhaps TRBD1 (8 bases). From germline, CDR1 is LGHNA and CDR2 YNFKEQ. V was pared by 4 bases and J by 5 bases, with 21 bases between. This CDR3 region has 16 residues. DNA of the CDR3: TGTGCCAGCAGCCCCTACGGGGGGACAGGCATAAACGAGCAGTACTTC. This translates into CASSPYGGTGINEQYF.

CDR3 residues: CASRRLHLRRPEDTEAFF. The CDR3 DNA reads TGTGCCAGCAGACGTCTCCACCTTCGGCGGCCCGAGGACACTGAAGCTTTCTTT. The chain links TRBV28 to TRBJ1-1, with D unclear. The ends were cut back, 6 bases at V and 3 bases at J, with 26 bases in the middle. The CDR3 length is 18 residues. Germline V gives CDR1 MDHEN, CDR2 SYDVKM.